This T cell receptor (beta chain) stems from a study of post-analysis software for immune sequencing data. Worth noting for this clonotype: Its antigen is unknown.

Presence of unique molecular identifiers characterized the TCR beta cDNA libraries. It was from roughly 1 to 10 million T cells that approximately 500,000 cDNA molecules came. MiXCR was run by TCRdb on the PCR reads, yielding one entry per CDR3 protein. The sample has some 370,000 distinct CDR3 sequences; roughly 38% are singletons. Germline CDR1 is DFQATT and CDR2 is SNEGSKA (reference sequence). The CDR3 is made up of 13 amino acids. The V end was cut by 3 bases, the J end by 2 bases, with 8 bases between. Study-level findings and limits: Multiple sclerosis was associated with a significant reduction in normalized Chao1 diversity relative to controls. Under F measure analysis, samples from one preparation batch co-clustered strongly. A few TRBV segments occurring more often in patients than controls included TRBV5-6, TRBV5-1 and TRBV20-1.

Sequenced material: blood. This receptor was obtained from a girl aged 5 to 17 with multiple sclerosis. This chain connects TRBV20-1 to TRBJ2-1, with D maybe TRBD1 (6 bases). The CDR3 spells CSARGDTYNEQFF. The DNA for the CDR3 is TGCAGTGCTAGGGGGGACACCTACAATGAGCAGTTCTTC.